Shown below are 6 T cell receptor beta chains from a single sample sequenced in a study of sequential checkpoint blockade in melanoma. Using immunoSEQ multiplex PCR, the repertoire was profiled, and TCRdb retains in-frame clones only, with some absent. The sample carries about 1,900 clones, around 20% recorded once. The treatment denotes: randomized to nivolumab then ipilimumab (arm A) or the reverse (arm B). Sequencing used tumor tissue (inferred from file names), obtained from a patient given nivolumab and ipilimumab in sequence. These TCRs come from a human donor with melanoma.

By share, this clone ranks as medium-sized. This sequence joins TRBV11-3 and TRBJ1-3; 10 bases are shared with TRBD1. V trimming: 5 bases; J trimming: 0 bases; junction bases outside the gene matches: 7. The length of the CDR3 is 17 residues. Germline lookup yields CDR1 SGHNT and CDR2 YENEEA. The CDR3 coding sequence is TGTGCCAGCAGCCGAGGGACAGGGGCCAACTCTGGAAACACCATATATTTT. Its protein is CASSRGTGANSGNTIYF.

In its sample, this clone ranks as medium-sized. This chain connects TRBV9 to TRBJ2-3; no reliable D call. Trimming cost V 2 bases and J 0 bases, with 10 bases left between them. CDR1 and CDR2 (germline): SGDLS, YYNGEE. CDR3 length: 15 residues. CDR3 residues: CASSVAVDSTDTQYF. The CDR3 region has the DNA TGTGCCAGCAGCGTCGCCGTAGACAGCACAGATACGCAGTATTTT.

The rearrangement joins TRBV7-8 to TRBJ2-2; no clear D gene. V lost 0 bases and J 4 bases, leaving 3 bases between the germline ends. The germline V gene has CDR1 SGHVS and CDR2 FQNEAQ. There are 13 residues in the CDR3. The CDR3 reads CASSLALTGELFF. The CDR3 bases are TGTGCCAGCAGCTTAGCGCTCACCGGGGAGCTGTTTTTT.

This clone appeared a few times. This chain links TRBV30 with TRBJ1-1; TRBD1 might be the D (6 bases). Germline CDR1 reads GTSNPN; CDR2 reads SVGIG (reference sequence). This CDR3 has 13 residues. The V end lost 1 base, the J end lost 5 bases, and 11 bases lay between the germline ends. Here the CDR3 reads CAWSDQGSTEAFF. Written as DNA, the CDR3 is TGTGCCTGGAGTGACCAGGGGTCAACTGAAGCTTTCTTT.

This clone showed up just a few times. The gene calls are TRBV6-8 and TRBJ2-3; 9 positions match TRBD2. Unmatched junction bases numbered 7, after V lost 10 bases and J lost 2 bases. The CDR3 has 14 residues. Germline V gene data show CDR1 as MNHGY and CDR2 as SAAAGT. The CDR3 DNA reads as TGTGCCATCAGCTCGGGACTAGCCACAGATACGCAGTATTTT. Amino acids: CAISSGLATDTQYF.

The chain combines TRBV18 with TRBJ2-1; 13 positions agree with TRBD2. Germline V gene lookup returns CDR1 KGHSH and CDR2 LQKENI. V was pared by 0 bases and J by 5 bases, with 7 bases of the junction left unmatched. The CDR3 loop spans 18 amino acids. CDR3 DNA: TGTGCCAGCTCACCACCGGGGAGGGGACTAGCGGGGAACAATGAGCAGTTCTTC. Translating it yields CASSPPGRGLAGNNEQFF.